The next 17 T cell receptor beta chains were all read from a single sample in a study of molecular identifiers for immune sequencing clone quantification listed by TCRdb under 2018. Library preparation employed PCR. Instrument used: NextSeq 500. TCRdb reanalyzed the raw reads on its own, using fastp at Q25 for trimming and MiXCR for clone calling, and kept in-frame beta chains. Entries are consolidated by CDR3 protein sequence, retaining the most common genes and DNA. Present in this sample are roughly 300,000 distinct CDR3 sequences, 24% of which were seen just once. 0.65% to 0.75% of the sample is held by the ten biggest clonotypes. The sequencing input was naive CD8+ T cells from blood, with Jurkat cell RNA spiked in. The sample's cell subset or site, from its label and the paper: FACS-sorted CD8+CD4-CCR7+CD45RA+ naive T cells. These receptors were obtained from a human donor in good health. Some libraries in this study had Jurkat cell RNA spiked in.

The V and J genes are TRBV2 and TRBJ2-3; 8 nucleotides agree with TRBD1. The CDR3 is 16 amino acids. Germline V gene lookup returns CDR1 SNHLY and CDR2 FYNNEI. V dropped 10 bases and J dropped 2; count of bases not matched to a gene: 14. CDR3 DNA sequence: TGTGCCAACAGACAGGGGACTTCGAGATACACAGATACGCAGTATTTT. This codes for CANRQGTSRYTDTQYF. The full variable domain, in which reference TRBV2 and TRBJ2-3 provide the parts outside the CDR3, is EPEVTQTPSHQVTQMGQEVILRCVPISNHLYFYWYRQILGQKVEFLVSFYNNEISEKSEIFDDQFSVERPDGSNFTLKIRSTKLEDSAMYFCANRQGTSRYTDTQYFGPGTRLTVL.

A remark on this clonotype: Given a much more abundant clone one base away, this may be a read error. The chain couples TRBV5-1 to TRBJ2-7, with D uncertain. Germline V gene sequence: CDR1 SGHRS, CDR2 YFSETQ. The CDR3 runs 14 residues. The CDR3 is CASSDPGRTYEHYF. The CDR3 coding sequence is TGCGCCAGCAGCGACCCGGGCCGAACCTACGAGCATTACTTC.

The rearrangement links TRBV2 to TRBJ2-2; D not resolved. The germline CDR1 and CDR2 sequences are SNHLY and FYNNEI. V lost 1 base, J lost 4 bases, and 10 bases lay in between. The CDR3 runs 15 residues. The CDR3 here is CASSEGRQSTGELFF. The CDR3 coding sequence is TGTGCCAGCAGTGAAGGGCGGCAGAGCACCGGGGAGCTGTTTTTT. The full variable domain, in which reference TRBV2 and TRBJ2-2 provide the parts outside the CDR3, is EPEVTQTPSHQVTQMGQEVILRCVPISNHLYFYWYRQILGQKVEFLVSFYNNEISEKSEIFDDQFSVERPDGSNFTLKIRSTKLEDSAMYFCASSEGRQSTGELFFGEGSRLTVL.

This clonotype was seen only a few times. The CDR3, as DNA: TGTGCCTGGAGTACTATAGGTTACGAGCAGTACTTC. Translation gives CAWSTIGYEQYF. This chain uses TRBV30 with TRBJ2-7; unclear D gene. V was cut by 2 bases and J by 4 bases, with 9 bases left in between. Looked up from germline, CDR1 is GTSNPN and CDR2 is SVGIG (reference sequence). The CDR3 is made up of 12 amino acids.

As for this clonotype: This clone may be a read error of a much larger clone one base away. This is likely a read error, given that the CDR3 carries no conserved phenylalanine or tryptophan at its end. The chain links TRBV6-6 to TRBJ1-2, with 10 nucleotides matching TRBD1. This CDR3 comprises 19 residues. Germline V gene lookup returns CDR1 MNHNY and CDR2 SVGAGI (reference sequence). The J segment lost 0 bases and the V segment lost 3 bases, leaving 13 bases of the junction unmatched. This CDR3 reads CASSYSPGQGISSNYGYTS. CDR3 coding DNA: TGTGCCAGCAGTTATTCCCCGGGACAGGGGATATCGTCTAACTATGGCTACACCTCC.

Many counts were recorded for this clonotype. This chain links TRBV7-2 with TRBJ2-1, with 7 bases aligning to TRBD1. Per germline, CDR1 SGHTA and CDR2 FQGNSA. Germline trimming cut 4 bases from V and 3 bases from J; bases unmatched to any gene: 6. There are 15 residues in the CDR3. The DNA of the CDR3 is TGTGCCAGCAGCTACGGGACAGCCGGCTACAATGAGCAGTTCTTC. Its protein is CASSYGTAGYNEQFF.

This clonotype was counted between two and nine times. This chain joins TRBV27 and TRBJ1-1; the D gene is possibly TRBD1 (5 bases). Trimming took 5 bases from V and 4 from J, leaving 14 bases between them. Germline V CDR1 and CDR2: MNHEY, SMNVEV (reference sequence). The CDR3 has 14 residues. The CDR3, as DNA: TGTGCCAGCAGTCCCGCTGGGACCCGCACTGAAGCTTTCTTT. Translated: CASSPAGTRTEAFF.

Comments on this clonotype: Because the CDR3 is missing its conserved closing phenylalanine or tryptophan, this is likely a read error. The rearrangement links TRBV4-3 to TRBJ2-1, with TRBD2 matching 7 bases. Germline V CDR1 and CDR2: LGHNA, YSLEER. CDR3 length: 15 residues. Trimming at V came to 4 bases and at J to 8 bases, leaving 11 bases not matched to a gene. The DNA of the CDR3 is TGCGCCAGCAGCCGGATCCCGGAGCGGGGTCATGAGCAGTTCCTC. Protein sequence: CASSRIPERGHEQFL.

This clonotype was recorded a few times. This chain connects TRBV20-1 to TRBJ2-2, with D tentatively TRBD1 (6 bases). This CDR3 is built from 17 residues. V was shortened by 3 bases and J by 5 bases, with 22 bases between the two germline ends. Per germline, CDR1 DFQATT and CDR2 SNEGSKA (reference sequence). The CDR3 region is CSASRLSVPQGTGELFF. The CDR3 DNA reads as TGCAGTGCTAGTCGGCTTAGCGTCCCCCAGGGGACCGGGGAGCTGTTTTTT.

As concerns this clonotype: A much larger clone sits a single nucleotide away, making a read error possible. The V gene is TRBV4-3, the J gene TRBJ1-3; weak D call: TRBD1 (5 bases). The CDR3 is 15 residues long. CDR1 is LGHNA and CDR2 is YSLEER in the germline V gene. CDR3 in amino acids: CAGSQGTGSGNTIYF. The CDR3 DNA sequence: TGCGCCGGCAGCCAAGGCACAGGCTCTGGAAACACCATATATTTT.

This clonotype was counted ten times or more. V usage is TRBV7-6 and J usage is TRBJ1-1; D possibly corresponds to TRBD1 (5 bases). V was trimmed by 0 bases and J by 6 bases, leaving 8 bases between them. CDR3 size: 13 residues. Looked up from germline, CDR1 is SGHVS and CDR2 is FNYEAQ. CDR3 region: CASSLAEGAEAFF. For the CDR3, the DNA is TGTGCCAGCAGCTTAGCGGAAGGGGCTGAAGCTTTCTTT.

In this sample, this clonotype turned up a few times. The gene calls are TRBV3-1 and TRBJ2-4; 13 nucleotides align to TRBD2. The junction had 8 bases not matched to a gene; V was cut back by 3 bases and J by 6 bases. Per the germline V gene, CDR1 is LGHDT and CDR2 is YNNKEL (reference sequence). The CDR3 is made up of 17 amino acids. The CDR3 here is CASSQGTSGNLGNIQYF. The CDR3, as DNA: TGTGCCAGCAGCCAGGGGACTAGCGGGAATTTAGGAAACATTCAGTACTTC.

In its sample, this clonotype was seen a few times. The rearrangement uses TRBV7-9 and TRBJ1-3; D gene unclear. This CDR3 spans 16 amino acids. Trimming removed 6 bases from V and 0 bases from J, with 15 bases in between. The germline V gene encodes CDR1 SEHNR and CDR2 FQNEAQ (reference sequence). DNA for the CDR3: TGTGCCAGCAGTCACAGCCTTTCCGACTCTGGAAACACCATATATTTT. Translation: CASSHSLSDSGNTIYF. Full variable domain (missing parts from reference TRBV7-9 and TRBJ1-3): DTGVSQNPRHKITKRGQNVTFRCDPISEHNRLYWYRQTLGQGPEFLTYFQNEAQLEKSRLLSDRFSAERPKGSFSTLEIQRTEQGDSAMYLCASSHSLSDSGNTIYFGEGSWLTVV.

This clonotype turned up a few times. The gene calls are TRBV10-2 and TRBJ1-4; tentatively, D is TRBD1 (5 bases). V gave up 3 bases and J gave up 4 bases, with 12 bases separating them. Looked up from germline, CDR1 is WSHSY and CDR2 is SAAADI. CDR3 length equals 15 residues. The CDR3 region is CASSETGTFNEKLFF. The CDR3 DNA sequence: TGCGCCAGCAGTGAAACCGGGACTTTTAATGAAAAACTGTTTTTT.

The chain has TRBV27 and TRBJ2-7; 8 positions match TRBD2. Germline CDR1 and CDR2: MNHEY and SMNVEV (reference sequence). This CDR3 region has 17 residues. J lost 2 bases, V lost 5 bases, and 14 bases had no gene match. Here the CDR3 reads CASSPTVVSGAAYEQYF. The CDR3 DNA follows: TGTGCCAGCAGTCCAACCGTCGTTAGCGGGGCCGCCTACGAGCAGTACTTC.

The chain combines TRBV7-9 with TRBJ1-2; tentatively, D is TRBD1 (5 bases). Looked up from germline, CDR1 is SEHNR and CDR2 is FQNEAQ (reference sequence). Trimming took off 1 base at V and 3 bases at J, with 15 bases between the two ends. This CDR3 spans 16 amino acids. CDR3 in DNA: TGTGCCAGCAGCTTAGGGGCCGGGACGGAATACTATGGCTACACCTTC. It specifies CASSLGAGTEYYGYTF.

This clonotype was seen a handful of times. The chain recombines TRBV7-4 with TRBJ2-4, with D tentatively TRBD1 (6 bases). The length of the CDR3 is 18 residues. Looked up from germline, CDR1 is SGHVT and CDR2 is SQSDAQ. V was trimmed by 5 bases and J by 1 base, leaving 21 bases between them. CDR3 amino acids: CASSAPVHRVRAKNIQYF. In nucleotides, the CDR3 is TGTGCCAGCAGCGCACCGGTACACAGGGTGAGGGCCAAAAACATTCAGTACTTC.